This T cell receptor (beta chain) was recovered during a study of blood T cell repertoires in COVID-19. For the study at large: Material from acute and convalescent COVID-19 was sourced from the United States, Italy and Spain. T cells, B-cell-depleted T cells, or PBMCs provided the cDNA or gDNA that served as material.

Original data processing: Scientists estimated how many nucleated cells there were by amplifying reference gene primers. Assay used: immunoSEQ multiplex PCR; TCRdb lists only in-frame clones, some missing. Clonal size and the V and J genes are those of that table, whereas D and trimming came from the DNA. The sample holds approximately 94,000 clones, 70% to 85% seen once. This clone was observed once. This CDR3 is 17 amino acids long. Trimming took 5 bases from V and 7 from J, leaving 24 bases between them. Germline CDR1 and CDR2: SGHVS and FQNEAQ. The clonotype originates from a human donor in a cohort sampled during active COVID-19. Specimen: peripheral blood. The gene calls are TRBV7-8 and TRBJ2-1, with TRBD2 as a possible D gene (6 bases). CDR3 sequence (DNA): TGTGCCAGCAGCCAGCACGATGCCGGGAGAGCTGGTAATGAGCAGTTCTTC. Protein sequence: CASSQHDAGRAGNEQFF.